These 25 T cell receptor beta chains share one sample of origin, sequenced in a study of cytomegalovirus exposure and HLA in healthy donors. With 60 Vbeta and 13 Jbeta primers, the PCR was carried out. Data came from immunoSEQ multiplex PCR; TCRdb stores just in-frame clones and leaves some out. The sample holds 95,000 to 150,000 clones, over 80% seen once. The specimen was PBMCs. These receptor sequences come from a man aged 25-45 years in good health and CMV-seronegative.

DNA of the CDR3: TGTGCCAGCAGCCCTAATGCGATATACAATGAGCAGTTCTTC. Residues: CASSPNAIYNEQFF. This chain links TRBV2 with TRBJ2-1; D is ambiguous. The CDR3 totals 14 residues. Germline CDR1 reads SNHLY; CDR2 reads FYNNEI. Trimming took 6 bases from V and 4 from J, leaving 13 bases between them.

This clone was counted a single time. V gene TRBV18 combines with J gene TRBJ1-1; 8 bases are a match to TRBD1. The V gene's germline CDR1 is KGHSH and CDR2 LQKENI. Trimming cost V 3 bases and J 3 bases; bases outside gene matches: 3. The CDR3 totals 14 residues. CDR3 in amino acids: CASSPMDRDTEAFF. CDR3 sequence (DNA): TGTGCCAGCTCACCGATGGACAGGGACACTGAAGCTTTCTTT.

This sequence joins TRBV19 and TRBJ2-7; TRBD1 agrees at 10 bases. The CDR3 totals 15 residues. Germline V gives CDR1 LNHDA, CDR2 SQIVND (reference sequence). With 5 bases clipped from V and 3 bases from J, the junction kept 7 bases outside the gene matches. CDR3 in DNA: TGTGCCAGTAGTGGTAGGACAGGGGGAAACTACGAGCAGTACTTC. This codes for CASSGRTGGNYEQYF. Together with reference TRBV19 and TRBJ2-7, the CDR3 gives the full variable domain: DGGITQSPKYLFRKEGQNVTLSCEQNLNHDAMYWYRQDPGQGLRLIYYSQIVNDFQKGDIAEGYSVSREKKESFPLTVTSAQKNPTAFYLCASSGRTGGNYEQYFGPGTRLTVT.

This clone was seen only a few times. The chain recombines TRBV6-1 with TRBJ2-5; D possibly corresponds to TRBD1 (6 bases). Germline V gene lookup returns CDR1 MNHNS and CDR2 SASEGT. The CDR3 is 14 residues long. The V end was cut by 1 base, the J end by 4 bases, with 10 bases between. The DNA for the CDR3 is TGTGCCAGCAGTGAAGATGGGGGCCGAGAGACCCAGTACTTC. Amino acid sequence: CASSEDGGRETQYF.

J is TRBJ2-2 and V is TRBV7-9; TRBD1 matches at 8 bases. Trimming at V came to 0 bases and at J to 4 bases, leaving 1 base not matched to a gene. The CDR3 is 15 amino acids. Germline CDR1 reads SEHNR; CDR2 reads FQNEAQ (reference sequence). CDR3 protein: CASSLARGPTGELFF. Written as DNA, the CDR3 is TGTGCCAGCAGCTTAGCCAGGGGGCCCACCGGGGAGCTGTTTTTT.

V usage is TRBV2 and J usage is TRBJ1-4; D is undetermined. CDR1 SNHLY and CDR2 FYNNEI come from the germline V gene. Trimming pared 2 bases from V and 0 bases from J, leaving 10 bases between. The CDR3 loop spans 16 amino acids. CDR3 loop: CASSEPQDATNEKLFF. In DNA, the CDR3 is TGTGCCAGCAGTGAACCTCAGGATGCAACTAATGAAAAACTGTTTTTT.

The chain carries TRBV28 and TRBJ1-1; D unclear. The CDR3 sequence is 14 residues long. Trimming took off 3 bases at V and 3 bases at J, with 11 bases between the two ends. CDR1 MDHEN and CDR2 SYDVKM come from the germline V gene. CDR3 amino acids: CASSLRAGYTEAFF. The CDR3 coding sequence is TGTGCCAGCAGTTTGCGGGCGGGGTACACTGAAGCTTTCTTT.

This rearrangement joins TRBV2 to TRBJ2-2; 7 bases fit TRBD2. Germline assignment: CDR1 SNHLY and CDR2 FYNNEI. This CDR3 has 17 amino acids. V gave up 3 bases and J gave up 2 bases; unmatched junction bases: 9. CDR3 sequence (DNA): TGTGCCAGCAGTGAGCGCGGACTAGAACTTAACACCGGGGAGCTGTTTTTT. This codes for CASSERGLELNTGELFF.

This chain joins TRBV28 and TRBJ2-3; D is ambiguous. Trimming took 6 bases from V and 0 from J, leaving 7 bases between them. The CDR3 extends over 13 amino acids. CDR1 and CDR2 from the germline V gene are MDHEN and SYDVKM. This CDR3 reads CASRGRSTDTQYF. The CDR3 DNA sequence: TGTGCCAGCAGGGGCAGGAGCACAGATACGCAGTATTTT.

CDR3 loop: CASSLRGAGGVHEQFF. The CDR3 DNA sequence: TGTGCCTCGTCCCTCAGGGGGGCGGGGGGGGTTCATGAGCAGTTCTTC. The rearrangement links TRBV19 to TRBJ2-1, with 9 bases aligning to TRBD2. CDR1 LNHDA and CDR2 SQIVND come from the germline V gene (reference sequence). This CDR3 has 16 residues. Trimming cost V 11 bases and J 8 bases; bases outside gene matches: 19.

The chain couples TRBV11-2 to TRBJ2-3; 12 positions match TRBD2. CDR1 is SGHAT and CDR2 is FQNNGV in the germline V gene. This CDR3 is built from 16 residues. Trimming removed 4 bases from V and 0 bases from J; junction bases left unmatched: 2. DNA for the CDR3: TGTGCCAGCAGCTCGCTAGCGGGGGGGAGCACAGATACGCAGTATTTT. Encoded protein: CASSSLAGGSTDTQYF.

The CDR3 sequence is CASKRGPSYNEQFF. The CDR3 bases are TGTGCCAGTAAGAGGGGGCCCTCCTACAATGAGCAGTTCTTC. The rearrangement joins TRBV9 to TRBJ2-1, with 7 nucleotides matching TRBD1. This CDR3 has 14 amino acids. Germline V lookup: CDR1 SGDLS, CDR2 YYNGEE. V was clipped by 8 bases and J by 0 bases; unmatched bases: 5.

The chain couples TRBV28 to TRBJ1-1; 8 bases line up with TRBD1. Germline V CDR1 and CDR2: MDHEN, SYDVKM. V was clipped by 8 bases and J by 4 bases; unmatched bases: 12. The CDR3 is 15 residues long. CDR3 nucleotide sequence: TGTGCCAGCTTGGGCAGGGGGCGAGAGGGCACTGAAGCTTTCTTT. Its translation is CASLGRGREGTEAFF.

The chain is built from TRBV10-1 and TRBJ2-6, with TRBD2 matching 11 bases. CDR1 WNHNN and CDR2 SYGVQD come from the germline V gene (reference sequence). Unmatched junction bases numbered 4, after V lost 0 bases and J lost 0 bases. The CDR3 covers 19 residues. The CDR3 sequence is CASSESTSGARSGANVLTF. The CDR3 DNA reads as TGCGCCAGCAGTGAGTCGACTAGCGGGGCCCGCTCTGGGGCCAACGTCCTGACTTTC.

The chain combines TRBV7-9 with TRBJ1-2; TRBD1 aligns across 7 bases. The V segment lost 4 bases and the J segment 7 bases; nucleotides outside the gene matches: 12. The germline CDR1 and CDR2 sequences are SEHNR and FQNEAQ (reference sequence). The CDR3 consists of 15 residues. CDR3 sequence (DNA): TGTGCCAGCAGCTCCTCAGGGGGGATCCCTTCTGGCTACACCTTC. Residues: CASSSSGGIPSGYTF.

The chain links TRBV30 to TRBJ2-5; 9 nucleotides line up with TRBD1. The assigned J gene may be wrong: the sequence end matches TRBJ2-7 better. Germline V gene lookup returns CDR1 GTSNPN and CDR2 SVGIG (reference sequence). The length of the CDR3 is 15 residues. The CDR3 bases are TGTGCCTGGAGTGCGGGGACAGGGCCTGGGGTCGAGCAGTACTTC. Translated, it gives CAWSAGTGPGVEQYF.

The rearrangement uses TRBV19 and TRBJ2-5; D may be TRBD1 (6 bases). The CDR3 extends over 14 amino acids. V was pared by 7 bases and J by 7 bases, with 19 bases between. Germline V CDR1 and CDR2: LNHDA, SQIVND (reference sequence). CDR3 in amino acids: CASTQDSGRGTQYF. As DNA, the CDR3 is TGTGCCAGTACCCAGGACAGCGGCCGGGGGACCCAGTACTTC.

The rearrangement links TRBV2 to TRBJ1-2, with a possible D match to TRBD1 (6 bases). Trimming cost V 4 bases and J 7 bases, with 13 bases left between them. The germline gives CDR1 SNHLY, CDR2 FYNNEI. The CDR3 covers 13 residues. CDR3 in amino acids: CASSVKGVGGYTF. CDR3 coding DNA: TGTGCCAGCAGTGTGAAGGGGGTGGGTGGCTACACCTTC.

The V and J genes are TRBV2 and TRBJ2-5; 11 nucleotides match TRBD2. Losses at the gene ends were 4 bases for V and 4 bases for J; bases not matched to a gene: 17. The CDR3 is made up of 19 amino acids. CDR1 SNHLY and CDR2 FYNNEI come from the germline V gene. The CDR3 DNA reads TGTGCCAGCAGTGTTGGGCTAGCGGGGGGCCAAACCGTGGGAGAGACCCAGTACTTC. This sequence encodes CASSVGLAGGQTVGETQYF.

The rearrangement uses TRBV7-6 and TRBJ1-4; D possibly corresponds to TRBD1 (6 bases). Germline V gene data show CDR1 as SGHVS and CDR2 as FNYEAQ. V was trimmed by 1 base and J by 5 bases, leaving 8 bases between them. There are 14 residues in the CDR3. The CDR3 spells CASSLGTVNEKLFF. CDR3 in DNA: TGTGCCAGCAGCTTAGGGACAGTAAATGAAAAACTGTTTTTT.

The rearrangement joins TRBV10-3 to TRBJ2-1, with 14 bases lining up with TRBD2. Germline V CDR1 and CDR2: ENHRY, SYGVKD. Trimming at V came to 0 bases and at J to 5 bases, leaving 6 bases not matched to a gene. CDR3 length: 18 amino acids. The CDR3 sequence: CAISESRLAGGSDNEQFF. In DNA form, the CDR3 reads TGTGCCATCAGTGAGTCGAGACTAGCGGGGGGGTCCGACAATGAGCAGTTCTTC.

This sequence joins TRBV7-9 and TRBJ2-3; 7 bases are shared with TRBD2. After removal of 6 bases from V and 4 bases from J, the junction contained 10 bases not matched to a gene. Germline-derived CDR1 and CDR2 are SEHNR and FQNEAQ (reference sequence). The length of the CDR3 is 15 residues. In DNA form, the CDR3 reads TGTGCCAGCAGTATGGGACTAATAGTTGCAGATACGCAGTATTTT. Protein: CASSMGLIVADTQYF.

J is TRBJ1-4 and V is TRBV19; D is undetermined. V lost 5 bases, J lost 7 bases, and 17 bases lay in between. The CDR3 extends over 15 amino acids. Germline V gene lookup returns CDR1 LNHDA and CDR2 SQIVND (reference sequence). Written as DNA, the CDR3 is TGTGCCAGTAGTGGGGAGGACGTCAGCAGTGAAAAACTGTTTTTT. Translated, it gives CASSGEDVSSEKLFF.

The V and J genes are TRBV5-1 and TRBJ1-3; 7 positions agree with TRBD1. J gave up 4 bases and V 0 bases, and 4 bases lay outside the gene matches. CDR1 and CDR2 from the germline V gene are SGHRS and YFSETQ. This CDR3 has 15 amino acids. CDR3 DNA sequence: TGCGCCAGCAGCTTGGAGAGGGGGCAAGGAAACACCATATATTTT. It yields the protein CASSLERGQGNTIYF.

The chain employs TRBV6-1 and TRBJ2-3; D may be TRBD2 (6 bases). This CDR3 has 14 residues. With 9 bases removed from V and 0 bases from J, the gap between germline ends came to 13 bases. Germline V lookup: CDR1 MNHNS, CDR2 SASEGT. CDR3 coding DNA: TGTGCCAGTGTGGCGGGATCTAGCACAGATACGCAGTATTTT. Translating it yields CASVAGSSTDTQYF.